This entry describes one TCR beta chain. The antigen it recognizes is unknown. Base qualities are not recorded, but no much larger clone differs from it by a single base. The source of the sample is a study of cytomegalovirus exposure and HLA in healthy donors (dated by TCRdb to 2016 to 2017). Regarding the study in general: According to an earlier analysis of around 600 of the donors, about 179 million T cells yielded 117 million unique TCR beta sequences and approximately 280 Gb of sequence data. The study used immunosequencing to profile the T cell repertoires of 670 or so subjects and linked those repertoires to cytomegalovirus serostatus. Besides the first cohort of 666 subjects, a separate validation cohort made up of over 100 different subjects was used. Class I and class II HLA loci were covered by the typing at four-digit resolution. Donor age, sex, ethnicity and CMV serostatus were compiled together with the repertoire data. The later analysis used no new phenotypic data to find candidate immune exposures, relying instead on TCR beta sequences and their occurrence across donors. Because of strong linkage in the cohort, roughly five DR-DQ haplotypes were treated as single units for association and clustering. Every repertoire in the discovery cohort had been generated on one and the same sequencing platform. To study patterns of TCR occurrence, a later analysis re-analyzed previously published TCR beta repertoires from 500 to 850 donors and added high-resolution HLA genotyping. An early release that covered fewer than 750 HLA-typed donors contained approximately 290 gigabases of sequencing data and 85 million to 100 million unique TCR sequences. An earlier analysis of about 620 of the donors applied high-throughput TCR beta sequencing to assess whether each TCR beta V gene segment acted as functional or pseudogenic. The aim of the study was to test whether cataloging public T cell receptors could identify signatures of past pathogen exposure. Among some 400 genotyped donors of the cohort, an average of roughly 230,000 unique TCR beta nucleotide sequences was sequenced per donor, of which about 18% were non-productive. Genome-wide SNP genotypes for about 65% of the roughly 670 donors were used in a later genetic analysis, which treated that subset as a discovery cohort. To predict cytomegalovirus infection status, the study combined high-throughput TCR immunosequencing, statistical association of individual TCRs with disease status, and machine learning. Among the approximately 400 genotyped donors, around 81% belonged to the genetic ancestry cluster associated with self-reported Caucasian donors. The number of typed donors differed by locus: about 629-630 for A, B, C, DRB1 and DQB1; 522 for DQA1; about 600 for DPA1; and roughly 450 for DPB1. Broader findings and caveats from the paper: In a later analysis, 16,951 TCR beta sequences were associated with specific HLA alleles at a false discovery rate of 0.05. In a later analysis, several top co-occurrence clusters were reported to appear linked to parvovirus B19, influenza, CMV and Epstein-Barr virus. A total of some 180 TCR beta chains were listed by the study as associated with cytomegalovirus. A later analysis found that most CMV-associated TCR beta chains appeared HLA-restricted, with HLA associations seemingly driven largely by CMV exposure. V-gene and J-gene trimming of TCR beta chains was associated with a missense DCLRE1C variant in a later genetic analysis, and the association was replicated in an independent cohort. Some 16 rarely observed V segments, including chromosome 9 orphons, were excluded from the earlier analysis of about 500 of the donors because counts were too low. Most TCR sequences were seen in very few donors, while some public TCRs were found in many individuals. The cohort was sequenced for TCR beta chains only, and without alpha or paired-chain data the features that could be detected were limited. The presence/absence analyses assumed that sequencing depth was roughly uniform across donors, and that assumption may not be true. In a later analysis, HLA-associated TCR beta chains were found to be more clonally expanded and to have lower generation probabilities than equally common non-associated chains. In vitro tests confirmed that a few of the cytomegalovirus-associated TCR beta chains recognize cytomegalovirus antigens. When HLA alleles, especially DR and DQ, strongly co-occurred, attributing TCR associations to individual alleles was difficult. A later genetic analysis reported fewer N-insertions in productive TCRs among donors in an Asian-associated ancestry cluster than the 666-donor mean. The classifier was reported to diagnose cytomegalovirus status with high specificity and sensitivity in both the original cohort and the validation cohort. In an earlier analysis of some 540 of the donors, most TCR beta V segments appeared in productive rearrangements about 87% or about 30% of the time, broadly matching IMGT annotations. In a later analysis, the rate of TCR association differed among HLA loci, with DRB1 alleles having the most associated TCRs and HLA-C alleles having the fewest. A cluster of highly shared sequence variants was judged likely to represent a technical artifact of the sequencing pipeline. A further reported finding was that TCR beta sequences accurately predicted the HLA-A and HLA-B alleles for most subjects in the first cohort. Correlated functional status among segregating V segments might be attributable to linkage disequilibrium, but an unknown experimental factor could not be ruled out. HLA typing was unavailable for some donors at each locus, so association tests used only the typed subset. CMV serostatus was the only immune exposure information available for the cohort. It was suggested by the authors that the approach could potentially be generalized to other disease states and immunological phenotypes. The 87-base-pair reads could not distinguish some IMGT-functional V segments, including TRBV6-2 and TRBV6-3, so those segments were excluded.

Inclusive of the bounding cysteine and phenylalanine, the CDR3 is 16 residues long. Just CDR3 DNA is preserved here, 48 bases in frame from base 1. Germline trimming amounts to 4 bases on V and 4 bases on J, with 2 as the count of junction bases outside the gene matches. The germline V gene specifies MNHEY as CDR1 and SVGAGI as CDR2. The library was generated by the immunoSEQ multiplex PCR assay. For the multiplex PCR, a mixture combining 60 forward primers for TCR Vbeta segments and 13 reverse primers for TCR Jbeta segments was used. A multiplex PCR assay on genomic DNA amplified the CDR3 region of rearranged TCR beta genes. On the Illumina HiSeq System, the amplified TCR beta libraries were sequenced as 87-base-pair reads. Concerning the study's data processing: In a later analysis, some 80 million unique TCR beta chains were counted across the 650 to 700 repertoires, and roughly 11 million of these chains were shared by at least two donors. Raw reads were error-corrected and collapsed into unique sequences by a nearest-neighbor algorithm in which closely related sequences were merged to remove PCR and sequencing errors. V, D and J gene segments were assigned by aligning CDR3 sequences to IMGT reference sequences. Each retained sequence needed at least a six-nucleotide match to both a V gene segment and a J gene segment. A rearrangement counted as productive if the CDR3 had no stop codons and remained in frame with V and J, and every other rearrangement counted as non-productive. Following IMGT convention, CDR3 was defined as the stretch from the second conserved V-encoded cysteine up to the conserved J-encoded phenylalanine. The earlier analysis of 500 to 600 of the donors excluded sequences that lacked an unambiguous match to a single V gene segment. In an earlier analysis of approximately 550 of the donors, V segments were called functional above 56.7% productive rearrangements and were called segregating when the between-donor standard deviation exceeded 5%. A statistical classification framework was developed to diagnose cytomegalovirus status using the catalog of TCR beta chain sequences. In a later analysis, TCR nucleotide sequences were compared against IMGT/GENE-DB human TR gene sequences so that V and J genes could be assigned. In a later analysis, CDR3 sequences and most-parsimonious VDJ recombination scenarios were assigned using the TCRdist pipeline. In a later analysis, each TCR beta chain was defined by its CDR3 amino acid sequence together with its V-gene family, and reads without a unique V-gene family were excluded. A later analysis removed several hundred highly shared, low-generation-probability nucleotide sequences to deal with suspected cross-contamination and a sequencing artifact. In a later analysis, a clonal expansion index for each public chain was calculated from normalized within-repertoire ranks of inferred template counts. In a later analysis, generation probabilities were computed using a VDJ recombination model fitted to out-of-frame rearrangements, and the results were checked against IGoR. Hypergeometric tests were used in a later analysis to score TCR-TCR, TCR-HLA and TCR-CMV co-occurrence, with a repertoire-size bias correction applied to the TCR pairs. False discovery rates were estimated in a later analysis by permuting HLA or CMV assignments 20 times. In a later analysis, co-occurring TCRs were grouped using DBSCAN, with TCRdist sequence similarity added in when clustering inside HLA-allele-positive subsets. For co-occurrence clustering, repertoires with fewer than 30,000 or more than 120,000 public chains were excluded, along with roughly 5 repertoires with anomalous nucleotide sharing. In its TCRdb copy, this immuneACCESS table keeps in-frame sequences only and misses some clones. Where compared with another copy, unresolved V genes explain less than half of these, and the others have no known cause. V and J calls plus clone size are reproduced from that table; the DNA served to infer D and trimming. In all, the sample holds 110,000 or so clones, and 77% of those were seen once. The ten largest clones take up 11% of the sample.

The cohort was made up of hundreds of healthy bone marrow donors. At the time of sampling, all cohort members were nominally healthy, though unrecorded immune exposures were likely present. The donor was CMV seropositive and belonged to the group of about 290 seropositive cohort members. A peripheral blood sample was collected from each donor, and TCR beta sequencing was performed on peripheral blood mononuclear cells. Genomic DNA extraction from the blood cell samples was performed with the Qiagen DNeasy Blood Extraction Kit. This receptor was obtained from a middle-aged man in good health and CMV-seropositive. The material sequenced was PBMCs. Recombination linked TRBV6-5 to TRBJ2-1, with TRBD2 matching 15 junction bases. The sequenced DNA is TGTGCCAGCAGTTCGGGACTAGCGGGGGGATACAATGAGCAGTTCTTC. Its coded protein is CASSSGLAGGYNEQFF.